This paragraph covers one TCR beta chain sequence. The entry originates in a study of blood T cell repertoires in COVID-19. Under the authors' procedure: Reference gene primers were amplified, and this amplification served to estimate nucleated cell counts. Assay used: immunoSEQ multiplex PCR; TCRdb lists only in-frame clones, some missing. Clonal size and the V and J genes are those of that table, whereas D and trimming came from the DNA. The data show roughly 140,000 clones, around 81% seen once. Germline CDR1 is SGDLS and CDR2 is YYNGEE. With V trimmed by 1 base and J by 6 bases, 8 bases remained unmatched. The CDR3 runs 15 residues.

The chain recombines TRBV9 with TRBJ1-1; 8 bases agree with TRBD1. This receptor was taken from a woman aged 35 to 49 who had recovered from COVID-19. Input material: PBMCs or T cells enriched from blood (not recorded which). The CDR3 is CASSVTNQGASEAFF. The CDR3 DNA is TGTGCCAGCAGCGTAACAAATCAGGGGGCCTCTGAAGCTTTCTTT.